This is a list of T cell receptor beta chains from one sample in a study of vaccination and CD4 T cells after COVID-19. TCRdb reanalysed the PCR reads using MiXCR and keeps one entry per CDR3 protein. The sample comprises approximately 20,000 distinct CDR3 sequences, roughly 55% of which are singletons, and about a sixth rests with the top ten. Their antigen targets remain unknown. The specimen comprised CD4+ T cells from blood, cultured in vitro, sampled before SARS-CoV-2 vaccination. Source of these receptors: a human donor who had recovered from COVID-19. The CDR3 runs from the conserved cysteine through the conserved F or W.

J,V,CDR3
TRBJ1-1,TRBV19,CASSIDADWETEAFF
TRBJ1-3,TRBV4-1,CASSPADRSNTIYF
TRBJ1-2,TRBV7-8,CASSRQTGNYGYTF
TRBJ2-3,TRBV15,CATSRDLAASGRSADTQYF
TRBJ2-1,TRBV20-1,CSAKGHNEQFF
TRBJ2-7,TRBV7-9,CASSLTGTDSSYEQYF
TRBJ2-1,TRBV2,CASSGLAGGNPYNEQFF
TRBJ2-3,TRBV15,CATSRGTGEPDTQYF
TRBJ1-3,TRBV7-6,CASTLGGASPGNTIYF
TRBJ2-2,TRBV11-1,CASRRRVLPNTGELFF
TRBJ2-3,TRBV11-3,CASSQTTGVDTQYF
TRBJ1-2,TRBV6-2/TRBV6-3,CASSSLGGYTF
TRBJ1-2,TRBV6-2/TRBV6-3,CASSYKGTNYGYTF
TRBJ1-5,TRBV19,CASSIKGQGGGQPQHF
TRBJ2-1,TRBV27,CASSLGTEYNEQFF
TRBJ2-3,TRBV7-2,CASSAAGTNADTQYF
TRBJ2-7,TRBV27,CASSSLPSWTGRYEQYF
TRBJ1-2,TRBV6-1,CASSPRHQGGYTF
TRBJ2-4,TRBV7-2,CASSLPGEQGLGNIQYF
TRBJ2-5,TRBV11-1,CASKRQIQETQYF
TRBJ1-1,TRBV15,CATSRELNTEAFF
TRBJ1-1,TRBV15,CATSRETAGLNTEAFF
TRBJ2-2,TRBV20-1,CSARARVTGELFF
TRBJ1-2,TRBV24-1,CATSAPAGGYTF
TRBJ2-4,TRBV28,CASTVGVAKNIQYF
TRBJ1-5,TRBV7-2,CASSLVARQGQQPQHF
TRBJ1-5,TRBV27,CASPFEGDVVGNQPQHF
TRBJ2-7,TRBV6-5,CASSYSSGSGQAYEQYF
TRBJ2-1,TRBV20-1,CSARDEGRLAGTYNEQFF
TRBJ2-5,TRBV27,CASTRIAGGGETQYF
TRBJ1-2,TRBV7-2,CASSPNAGGYTF
TRBJ2-7,TRBV21-1,CASSKERRGLNVQYF
TRBJ2-3,TRBV20-1,CSASGSGSAPTDTQYF
TRBJ1-5,TRBV19,CASSSSGSNQPQHF
TRBJ2-7,TRBV6-1,CASMGQGGNEQYF
TRBJ2-7,TRBV10-3,CAISESRVSGRAHEQYF
TRBJ1-2,TRBV12-3/TRBV12-4,CASSSSGYGYTF
TRBJ1-6,TRBV7-9,CASSLEGKAPLHF
TRBJ2-2,TRBV5-8,CASSLGTRGTGELFF
TRBJ1-1,TRBV7-9,CASSLRPDGNTEAFF
TRBJ1-2,TRBV6-1,CASSPPEGPFYGYTF